Shown below are 15 T cell receptor beta chains from a single sample sequenced in a study of regulatory T cells in long-lasting Graves disease. Arm-PCR with iRepertoire HTBI primers amplified the CDR3 regions for these TCR beta libraries. TCRdb re-analysed the multiplex PCR reads in MiXCR, keeping a single row per CDR3 protein. The sample contains about 430,000 distinct CDR3 sequences, 21% of which appear only once. As for time point: persistent/refractory GD, antithyroid drugs over 5 years with positive TRAb. PBMCs were the source of the RNA used for TCR sequencing. Sequenced here: peripheral blood mononuclear cells (PBMCs), sampled when the disease was refractory, from a patient treated with antithyroid drugs. The receptors derive from a female donor with Graves disease.

This clonotype was found many times. This chain links TRBV7-9 with TRBJ1-2; tentative D call: TRBD1 (6 bases). Germline lookup yields CDR1 SEHNR and CDR2 FQNEAQ (reference sequence). This CDR3 is 15 amino acids long. The ends were cut back, 9 bases at V and 3 bases at J, with 20 bases in the middle. This CDR3 reads CASFWLGGRDYGYTF. The CDR3 DNA is TGTGCCAGTTTCTGGCTTGGGGGCCGCGACTATGGCTACACCTTC.

This clonotype has only a few counts. V is TRBV5-1 and J is TRBJ1-2, with 11 bases identical to TRBD1. Germline V gene data show CDR1 as SGHRS and CDR2 as YFSETQ. The CDR3 spans 16 residues. Trimming took 4 bases from V and 7 from J; bases not matched to a gene: 12. Here the CDR3 reads CASSLPLGQGAGGYTF. The CDR3 bases are TGCGCCAGCAGCCTGCCCCTTGGACAGGGGGCGGGTGGCTACACCTTC.

This clonotype occurred many times. The chain combines TRBV30 with TRBJ2-5, with 7 bases aligning to TRBD2. Germline V gives CDR1 GTSNPN, CDR2 SVGIG (reference sequence). The CDR3 extends over 13 amino acids. V lost 3 bases, J lost 5 bases, and 6 bases stayed unmatched. The CDR3 nucleotides read TGTGCCTGGAGACTGGCGGGGGTGGAGACCCAGTACTTC. It encodes CAWRLAGVETQYF.

This clonotype was found a few times. V usage is TRBV7-9 and J usage is TRBJ1-1, with TRBD1 matching over 8 bases. The length of the CDR3 is 14 residues. V trimming: 7 bases; J trimming: 7 bases; junction bases outside the gene matches: 11. Germline V gene data show CDR1 as SEHNR and CDR2 as FQNEAQ (reference sequence). The CDR3 DNA is TGTGCCAGCATCCCCGGACAGGGCTTTGATGAAGCTTTCTTT. Translated: CASIPGQGFDEAFF.

The chain couples TRBV4-1 to TRBJ1-2; D perhaps matches TRBD1 (5 bases). V gave up 1 base and J gave up 6 bases, with 18 bases separating them. This CDR3 has 16 amino acids. Germline lookup yields CDR1 MGHRA and CDR2 YSYEKL. This CDR3 is CASSQGPGAQGDGYTF. The CDR3 nucleotides read TGCGCCAGCAGCCAAGGACCCGGGGCACAAGGCGATGGCTACACCTTC.

This clonotype has at least ten counts. The rearrangement links TRBV10-3 to TRBJ2-5, with TRBD1 as a possible D gene (5 bases). Germline CDR1 ENHRY, CDR2 SYGVKD. This CDR3 comprises 14 residues. V was shortened by 6 bases and J by 5 bases, with 16 bases between the two germline ends. CDR3 residues: CAISKTREGETQYF. CDR3 DNA sequence: TGTGCCATCAGCAAGACCAGGGAAGGGGAGACCCAGTACTTC.

Worth noting for this clonotype: A read error is possible here, since a much larger clone lies one base away. The chain has TRBV20-1 and TRBJ2-7; 9 bases are shared with TRBD2. Germline V gene lookup returns CDR1 DFQATT and CDR2 SNEGSKA (reference sequence). The CDR3 is 13 residues long. The V gene end was trimmed by 3 bases and the J gene end by 6 bases; junction bases not matched to a gene: 6. This CDR3 reads CSASTGGRAEQYF. The CDR3 DNA is TGCAGTGCTAGTACTGGCGGGAGGGCCGAGCAGTACTTC.

This clonotype was counted many times. The chain is built from TRBV29-1 and TRBJ1-1; D might be TRBD1 (5 bases). This CDR3 comprises 13 residues. V was cut by 6 bases and J by 0 bases, with 11 bases left in between. Germline V gene lookup returns CDR1 SQVTM and CDR2 ANQGSEA. The CDR3 is CSVFSRVNTEAFF. The CDR3, as DNA: TGCAGCGTGTTCTCCAGGGTGAACACTGAAGCTTTCTTT. The full variable domain, rest sourced from reference TRBV29-1 and TRBJ1-1, is SAVISQKPSRDICQRGTSLTIQCQVDSQVTMMFWYRQQPGQSLTLIATANQGSEATYESGFVIDKFPISRPNLTFSTLTVSNMSPEDSSIYLCSVFSRVNTEAFFGQGTRLTVV.

In this sample, this clonotype turned up many times. The CDR3 DNA follows: TGTGCCAGCAGCTTAGTGTATTCCTACGAGCAGTACTTC. Translation gives CASSLVYSYEQYF. The chain uses TRBV11-2 and TRBJ2-7; D remains ambiguous. The CDR3 consists of 13 residues. Germline CDR1 reads SGHAT; CDR2 reads FQNNGV. The ends were cut back, 1 base at V and 1 base at J, with 5 bases in the middle. Full variable domain (remainder filled in from reference TRBV11-2 and TRBJ2-7): EAGVAQSPRYKIIEKRQSVAFWCNPISGHATLYWYQQILGQGPKLLIQFQNNGVVDDSQLPKDRFSAERLKGVDSTLKIQPAKLEDSAVYLCASSLVYSYEQYFGPGTRLTVT.

The gene calls are TRBV5-1 and TRBJ2-3; unclear D gene. This CDR3 spans 16 amino acids. V lost 0 bases and J 0 bases, leaving 11 bases between the germline ends. Germline assignment: CDR1 SGHRS and CDR2 YFSETQ. The CDR3 region has the DNA TGCGCCAGCAGCTTGGTGGGGTTATCTAGCACAGATACGCAGTATTTT. This gives the protein CASSLVGLSSTDTQYF.

As for this clonotype: With only one base between it and a far larger clone, this is likely a read error. The CDR3 here is CASSYSASTAEQYF. The CDR3 region has the DNA TGTGCCAGCAGTTACTCTGCGTCTACGGCCGAGCAGTACTTC. The chain uses TRBV6-2 or TRBV6-3 and TRBJ2-5, with D unclear. TRBJ2-7 matches the DNA end more closely, so the J call is doubtful. Germline loops: CDR1 MNHEY, CDR2 SVGEGT. This CDR3 comprises 14 residues.

This chain joins TRBV7-6 and TRBJ2-1; D is possibly TRBD1 (6 bases). Trimming cost V 1 base and J 4 bases, with 17 bases left between them. Germline-derived CDR1 and CDR2 are SGHVS and FNYEAQ. This CDR3 spans 17 amino acids. The CDR3 reads CASSLGLETGDYNEQFF. DNA of the CDR3: TGTGCCAGCAGCTTAGGCCTGGAGACAGGCGATTACAATGAGCAGTTCTTC.

There are a few counts of this clonotype. The rearrangement uses TRBV28 and TRBJ1-6, with 7 nucleotides matching TRBD1. This CDR3 has 16 amino acids. Germline CDR1 and CDR2: MDHEN and SYDVKM. Trimming at V came to 7 bases and at J to 3 bases, leaving 9 bases not matched to a gene. CDR3 region: CASTPTGSLYNSPLHF. The CDR3 coding sequence is TGTGCCAGCACCCCGACAGGGTCCCTCTATAATTCACCCCTCCACTTT. Together with reference TRBV28 and TRBJ1-6, the CDR3 gives the full variable domain: DVKVTQSSRYLVKRTGEKVFLECVQDMDHENMFWYRQDPGLGLRLIYFSYDVKMKEKGDIPEGYSVSREKKERFSLILESASTNQTSMYLCASTPTGSLYNSPLHFGNGTRLTVT.

The genes are TRBV12-3 or TRBV12-4 and TRBJ2-3, with D unclear. With 3 bases removed from V and 4 bases from J, the gap between germline ends came to 11 bases. The CDR3 is made up of 14 amino acids. The CDR3 DNA reads as TGTGCCAGCAGTTTGGAACAATCCCCAGATACGCAGTATTTT. This translates into CASSLEQSPDTQYF.

The chain links TRBV25-1 to TRBJ2-5; 10 positions agree with TRBD1. Trimming at V came to 9 bases and at J to 3 bases, leaving 4 bases not matched to a gene. The CDR3 has 13 residues. Per the germline V gene, CDR1 is MGHDK and CDR2 is SYGVNS. The CDR3 DNA reads TGTGCCAGTACCGGGACAGGGGAAGAGACCCAGTACTTC. Its protein product is CASTGTGEETQYF. Full variable domain (outside the CDR3, taken from reference TRBV25-1 and TRBJ2-5): EADIYQTPRYLVIGTGKKITLECSQTMGHDKMYWYQQDPGMELHLIHYSYGVNSTEKGDLSSESTVSRIRTEHFPLTLESARPSHTSQYLCASTGTGEETQYFGPGTRLLVL.